The rows below give T cell receptor beta chains drawn from one sample of a study of cytomegalovirus exposure and HLA in healthy donors. This table comes from immunoSEQ multiplex PCR, and its TCRdb copy is limited to in-frame clones, with some not included. The sample lists around 99,000 clones, roughly four fifths occurring once. The sample taken for sequencing was PBMCs. The receptors come from a man aged 18 to 29 in good health and CMV-seronegative. CDR3s include the opening cysteine and the closing phenylalanine or tryptophan. The D gene is left open where the match is weak. Not all rows give a size; the values are once, few, many and, for expanded clones, a class.

J	D	size	V	length	CDR3	DNA
TRBJ2-4	TRBD1	NA	TRBV7-9	15	CASSSSTGKAHIQYF	TGTGCCAGCAGCTCTTCGACAGGGAAGGCGCACATTCAGTACTTC
TRBJ2-2	TRBD1	once	TRBV4-3	15	CASSQGTGGMGELFF	TGCGCCAGCAGCCAAGGGACAGGGGGCATGGGGGAGCTGTTTTTT
TRBJ2-7	TRBD2	NA	TRBV9	14	CASSVGGGSGEQYF	TGTGCCAGCAGCGTAGGGGGGGGGTCGGGGGAGCAGTACTTC
TRBJ1-1	NA	NA	TRBV4-2	16	CASSPREGTGNTEAFF	TGTGCCAGCAGCCCTCGGGAGGGTACGGGGAACACTGAAGCTTTCTTT
TRBJ1-2	NA	NA	TRBV27	16	CASSADRISAYYGYTF	TGTGCCAGCAGTGCTGACAGGATTTCGGCGTACTATGGCTACACCTTC
TRBJ2-3	TRBD2	NA	TRBV2	14	CASRGLAETDTQYF	TGTGCCAGCAGGGGGCTAGCGGAGACAGATACGCAGTATTTT
TRBJ2-5	NA	once	TRBV4-1	14	CASSQKGVSETQYF	TGCGCCAGCAGCCAAAAGGGGGTTAGCGAGACCCAGTACTTC
TRBJ2-2	NA	NA	TRBV28	14	CASSFGHGTGELFF	TGTGCCAGCAGTTTTGGACACGGCACCGGGGAGCTGTTTTTT
TRBJ1-2	TRBD1	NA	TRBV6-1	13	CASSVTGVVGYTF	TGTGCCAGCAGCGTAACAGGGGTTGTCGGCTACACCTTC
TRBJ2-2	NA	once	TRBV19	17	CASSKALRGTPTGELFF	TGTGCCAGTAGTAAGGCCTTGCGGGGAACCCCAACCGGGGAGCTGTTTTTT
TRBJ2-5	TRBD1	NA	TRBV19	14	CATRRTGGRETQYF	TGTGCCACCCGCAGGACAGGGGGCCGGGAGACCCAGTACTTC
TRBJ2-7	NA	NA	TRBV11-2	16	CASSPRLLHGNYEQYF	TGTGCCAGCAGCCCCCGTTTACTGCACGGTAACTACGAGCAGTACTTC
TRBJ1-2	TRBD1	NA	TRBV7-2	15	CASSSGGQGRDGYTF	TGTGCCAGCAGCTCCGGGGGACAGGGCAGGGATGGCTACACCTTC
TRBJ1-1	NA	NA	TRBV7-3	13	CASSFEVNTEAFF	TGTGCCAGCAGCTTTGAGGTTAACACTGAAGCTTTCTTT
TRBJ2-1	NA	NA	TRBV6-6	11	CASSGRNEQFF	TGTGCCAGCAGTGGCAGGAATGAGCAGTTCTTC
TRBJ2-2	NA	NA	TRBV7-8	16	CASSQFPGVNTGELFF	TGTGCCAGCAGCCAATTTCCTGGAGTAAACACCGGGGAGCTGTTTTTT
TRBJ1-4	NA	NA	TRBV14	15	CASSPLTGTNEKLFF	TGTGCCAGCAGCCCTCTGACAGGAACGAATGAAAAACTGTTTTTT
TRBJ2-3	TRBD1	NA	TRBV6-1	14	CARERGDRWDTQYF	TGTGCCAGGGAAAGGGGGGACAGGTGGGATACGCAGTATTTT
TRBJ1-1	NA	NA	TRBV10-3	17	CAISERGGAAPNTEAFF	TGTGCCATCAGTGAGCGGGGGGGGGCCGCCCCGAACACTGAAGCTTTCTTT
TRBJ2-5	NA	NA	TRBV5-1	15	CASSGGSLSQETQYF	TGCGCCAGCAGCGGCGGGTCCCTAAGCCAGGAGACCCAGTACTTC
TRBJ2-3	TRBD2	NA	TRBV6-4	15	CASSLAGGSADTQYF	TGTGCCAGCAGCCTAGCGGGGGGGAGTGCAGATACGCAGTATTTT
TRBJ1-2	TRBD1	NA	TRBV5-6	17	CASSSLRDRVANYGYTF	TGTGCCAGCAGCTCGCTACGGGACAGGGTAGCTAACTATGGCTACACCTTC
TRBJ1-5	NA	NA	TRBV10-3	14	CAISESRVGQPQHF	TGTGCCATCAGTGAGTCCAGGGTCGGACAGCCCCAGCATTTT
TRBJ2-1	TRBD2	NA	TRBV5-4	16	CASSLVPSGVVNEQFF	TGTGCCAGCAGCTTGGTTCCTAGCGGGGTGGTTAATGAGCAGTTCTTC
TRBJ2-2	TRBD1	NA	TRBV2	15	CASSGQGGNTGELFF	TGTGCCAGCAGCGGACAGGGTGGGAACACCGGGGAGCTGTTTTTT
TRBJ1-3	TRBD1	NA	TRBV5-4	17	CASSSYGTGGNGNTIYF	TGTGCCAGCAGCTCGTACGGGACAGGGGGAAATGGAAACACCATATATTTT
TRBJ2-7	NA	NA	TRBV18	14	CASSPGRSSYEQYF	TGTGCCAGCTCACCAGGTAGGAGCTCCTACGAGCAGTACTTC
TRBJ1-1	NA	NA	TRBV2	13	CASSEVWNTEAFF	TGTGCCAGCAGCGAGGTCTGGAACACTGAAGCTTTCTTT
TRBJ2-7	NA	NA	TRBV4-3	15	CASSQDHGTSYEQYF	TGCGCCAGCAGCCAAGACCACGGTACCTCCTACGAGCAGTACTTC
TRBJ2-1	TRBD2	NA	TRBV5-1	16	CASSLDQGLAGHEQFF	TGCGCCAGCAGCTTGGATCAGGGACTAGCGGGGCATGAGCAGTTCTTC
TRBJ1-5	NA	NA	TRBV4-3	16	CASSQDLGSQGQPQHF	TGCGCCAGCAGCCAAGATCTGGGGTCACAGGGACAGCCCCAGCATTTT
TRBJ1-1	TRBD1	NA	TRBV19	17	CASSTSSTGRRETEAFF	TGTGCCAGTAGTACGTCCTCGACAGGGAGGAGGGAGACTGAAGCTTTCTTT
TRBJ2-7	TRBD2	NA	TRBV9	14	CASSVGGLANEQYF	TGTGCCAGCAGCGTAGGGGGACTAGCGAACGAGCAGTACTTC
TRBJ1-4	TRBD1	NA	TRBV6-5	16	CASSWDRTATNEKLFF	TGTGCCAGCAGTTGGGACAGAACTGCAACTAATGAAAAACTGTTTTTT
TRBJ1-2	TRBD1	NA	TRBV19	17	CASNPNRRGRDSYGYTF	TGTGCCAGTAACCCAAATCGGAGGGGGCGCGACAGCTATGGCTACACCTTC
TRBJ1-1	NA	NA	TRBV5-6	16	CASSFRQTIMNTEAFF	TGTGCCAGCAGCTTCAGACAGACGATCATGAACACTGAAGCTTTCTTT
TRBJ2-7	NA	NA	TRBV29-1	11	CSVDRDNEQYF	TGCAGCGTTGACAGGGACAACGAGCAGTACTTC
TRBJ2-1	TRBD1	once	TRBV6-1	16	CASSEDTGTGGNEQFF	TGTGCCAGCAGTGAAGATACCGGGACAGGGGGCAATGAGCAGTTCTTC
TRBJ2-5	NA	once	TRBV9	15	CASSVYGGRQETQYF	TGTGCCAGCAGCGTCTACGGGGGAAGGCAAGAGACCCAGTACTTC
TRBJ1-5	TRBD1	NA	TRBV19	16	CASSEDRGIINQPQHF	TGTGCCAGTAGTGAGGACAGGGGGATAATCAATCAGCCCCAGCATTTT
TRBJ1-5	NA	NA	TRBV7-2	14	CASSLFSANQPQHF	TGTGCCAGCAGCTTGTTCAGCGCAAATCAGCCCCAGCATTTT
TRBJ1-1	NA	NA	TRBV5-1	15	CASSLVGNGRTEAFF	TGCGCCAGCAGCTTGGTGGGGAACGGGAGAACTGAAGCTTTCTTT
TRBJ2-1	TRBD1	few	TRBV6-1	14	CASIRDRAYNEQFF	TGTGCCAGCATCCGGGACAGGGCGTACAATGAGCAGTTCTTC
TRBJ1-5	NA	NA	TRBV2	12	CASSVEFQPQHF	TGTGCCAGCAGTGTGGAGTTTCAGCCCCAGCATTTT
TRBJ1-4	TRBD1	NA	TRBV5-1	16	CASSPYPGQGSEKLFF	TGCGCCAGCAGCCCCTACCCGGGACAGGGATCAGAAAAACTGTTTTTT
TRBJ2-7	NA	NA	TRBV5-1	11	CAGSFADEQYF	TGCGCCGGCAGCTTTGCAGACGAGCAGTACTTC
TRBJ2-1	TRBD2	NA	TRBV4-2	15	CASSQNSGGANEQFF	TGTGCCAGCAGCCAAAATAGCGGGGGGGCCAATGAGCAGTTCTTC
TRBJ2-7	TRBD1	many	TRBV10-3	12	CASRDRVNEQYF	TGTGCCTCCCGGGACAGGGTCAACGAGCAGTACTTC
TRBJ2-7	TRBD1	NA	TRBV9	12	CASSGTGYEQYF	TGTGCCAGCAGTGGGACAGGCTACGAGCAGTACTTC